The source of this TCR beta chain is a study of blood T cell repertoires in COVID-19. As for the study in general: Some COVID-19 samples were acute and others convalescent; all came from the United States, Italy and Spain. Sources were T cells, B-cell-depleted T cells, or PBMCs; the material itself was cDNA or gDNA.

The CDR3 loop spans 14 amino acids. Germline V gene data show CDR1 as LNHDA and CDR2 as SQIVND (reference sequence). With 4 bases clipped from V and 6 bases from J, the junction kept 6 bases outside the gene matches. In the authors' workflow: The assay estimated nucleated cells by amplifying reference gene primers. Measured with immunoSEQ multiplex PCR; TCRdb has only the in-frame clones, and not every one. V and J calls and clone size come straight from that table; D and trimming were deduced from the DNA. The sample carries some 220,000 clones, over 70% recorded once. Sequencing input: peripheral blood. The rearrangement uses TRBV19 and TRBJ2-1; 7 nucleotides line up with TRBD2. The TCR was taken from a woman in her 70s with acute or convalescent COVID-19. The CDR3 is CASSTSGSTNEQFF. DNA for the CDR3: TGTGCCAGTAGTACTAGCGGCTCTACCAATGAGCAGTTCTTC.